This T cell receptor (beta chain) was identified in a study of siplizumab effects on memory and regulatory T cells. The method was immunoSEQ multiplex PCR; TCRdb's version includes in-frame clones alone and lacks a portion of them. The sample includes under 100,000 clones, 90% to 95% seen only once; the top ten take approximately 1.5%. J lost 6 bases, V lost 4 bases, and 3 bases had no gene match. This CDR3 spans 13 amino acids. Germline assignment: CDR1 LNHDA and CDR2 SQIVND (reference sequence). Sequenced sample: non-Treg CD4+ T cells sorted from blood. The clonotype comes from a human donor in good health. The chain carries TRBV19 and TRBJ2-7; TRBD1 matches 10 bases. The CDR3 DNA reads as TGTGCCAGTAGTACCGGGACAGGGGTCGAGCAGTACTTC. Translating it yields CASSTGTGVEQYF.